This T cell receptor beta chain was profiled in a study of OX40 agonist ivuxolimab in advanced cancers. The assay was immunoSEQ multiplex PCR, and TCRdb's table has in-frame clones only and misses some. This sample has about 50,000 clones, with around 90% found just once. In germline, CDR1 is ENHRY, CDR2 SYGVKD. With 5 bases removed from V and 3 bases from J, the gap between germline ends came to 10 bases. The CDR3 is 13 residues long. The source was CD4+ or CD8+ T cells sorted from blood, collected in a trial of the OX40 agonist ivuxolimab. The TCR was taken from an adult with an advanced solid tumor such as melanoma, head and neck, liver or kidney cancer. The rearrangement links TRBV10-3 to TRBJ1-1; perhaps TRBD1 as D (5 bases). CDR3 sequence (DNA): TGTGCCATCAGTCAGGGAAGAGACACTGAAGCTTTCTTT. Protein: CAISQGRDTEAFF.